This T cell receptor (beta chain) was found in a study of Graves' ophthalmopathy and Graves' hyperthyroidism. CDR1 is SGHRS and CDR2 is YFSETQ in the germline V gene. This CDR3 comprises 13 residues. Note on this clonotype: Its antigen is as yet unknown. One end of the junction is discordant with germline, which a read error may explain.

TCR beta CDR3 regions were amplified from RNA transcripts. First-round RT-PCR employed HTBI primers, with a second-round multiplex PCR after it. MiXCR was run by TCRdb on the multiplex PCR reads, yielding one entry per CDR3 protein. In the table there are 200,000 to 250,000 distinct CDR3 sequences, roughly a fifth of which are singletons. General study results and limits: The blood repertoire also included most expanded thyroid clonotypes above 0.001 frequency.

The chain links TRBV5-1 to TRBJ1-5; a weak D match, TRBD1 (5 bases). The source material was peripheral blood. This clonotype was obtained from a woman between 50 and 59 years old with Graves' ophthalmopathy. In DNA form, the CDR3 reads TGCGCCAGCGGCTTGTCGGGGGATCAGCCCCAGCATTTT. Amino acids: CASGLSGDQPQHF.